Described below is a single T cell receptor beta chain sequence and its context. This clone was observed a single time. Its antigen remains unidentified. Per-base quality was not reported, and no clone a single base away is much larger than it. The cohort comprised more than 550 healthy bone marrow donors. Cohort members were all nominally healthy when sampled, although unrecorded immune exposures were likely present. The donor tested CMV seropositive, placing the donor among the roughly 300 seropositive members of the cohort. A peripheral blood sample was collected from each donor, and TCR beta sequencing was performed on peripheral blood mononuclear cells. The Qiagen DNeasy Blood Extraction Kit was used to extract genomic DNA from the blood cell samples. The CDR3 runs 14 amino acids, cysteine and phenylalanine included. Just CDR3 DNA is preserved here, 42 bases in frame from base 1. Sequences SGHRS (CDR1) and YFSETQ (CDR2) are obtained from the germline V gene. V ends up 4 bases short and J 2 bases short, with an unmatched junction base count of 5.

The library was obtained by the immunoSEQ multiplex PCR assay. For the multiplex PCR, a mixture combining 60 forward primers for TCR Vbeta segments and 13 reverse primers for TCR Jbeta segments was used. The CDR3 region of rearranged TCR beta genes was amplified from genomic DNA by a multiplex PCR assay. The amplified TCR beta libraries were sequenced on the Illumina HiSeq System as 87-base-pair reads. The original methods were these. Across the roughly 700 repertoires, a later analysis counted some 81 million unique TCR beta chains, roughly 11 million of which were shared by at least two donors. To remove PCR and sequencing errors, raw reads were error-corrected and collapsed into unique sequences using a nearest-neighbor algorithm that merged closely related sequences. CDR3 sequences were aligned to IMGT reference sequences to assign V, D and J gene segments. For a sequence to be retained, at least a six-nucleotide match to both a V gene segment and a J gene segment was required. Rearrangements were called productive when the CDR3 lacked stop codons and stayed in frame with V and J; all others were non-productive. Following IMGT convention, CDR3 was defined as the stretch from the second conserved V-encoded cysteine to the conserved J-encoded phenylalanine. The earlier analysis of about 620 of the donors excluded sequences that lacked an unambiguous match to a single V gene segment. In an earlier analysis of 587 of the donors, V segments were called functional above 56.7% productive rearrangements and were called segregating when the between-donor standard deviation exceeded 5%. A statistical classification framework was built for diagnosing cytomegalovirus status from the catalog of TCR beta chain sequences. V and J gene assignment, in a later analysis, came from comparing TCR nucleotide sequences with IMGT/GENE-DB human TR gene sequences. The TCRdist pipeline was used in a later analysis to assign CDR3 sequences and most-parsimonious VDJ recombination scenarios. A later analysis defined each TCR beta chain by its CDR3 amino acid sequence plus V-gene family, and excluded reads lacking a unique V-gene family. A later analysis removed 592 highly shared, low-generation-probability nucleotide sequences to deal with suspected cross-contamination and a sequencing artifact. In a later analysis, a clonal expansion index for each public chain was calculated from normalized within-repertoire ranks of inferred template counts. In a later analysis, generation probabilities were computed using a VDJ recombination model fitted to out-of-frame rearrangements, and the results were checked against IGoR. Hypergeometric tests were used in a later analysis to score TCR-TCR, TCR-HLA and TCR-CMV co-occurrence, with a repertoire-size bias correction applied to the TCR pairs. A later analysis estimated false discovery rates by permuting HLA or CMV assignments 20 times. In a later analysis, co-occurring TCRs were grouped using DBSCAN, and TCRdist sequence similarity was added for clustering within HLA-allele-positive subsets. Co-occurrence clustering excluded repertoires with fewer than 30,000 or more than 120,000 public chains, plus five with anomalous nucleotide sharing. Entries here come from immuneACCESS through TCRdb and include only in-frame sequences with V and J called. Some clones fail to appear in such tables; in the studies checked, an unresolved V gene covers under half of the shortfall, and the cause of the remainder is unknown. That table supplies the V and J calls and clone size; D and trimming were determined from the DNA. The sample includes a few hundred thousand clones, with around 83% observed a single time. The leading ten clones occupy about 9.4% of the sample.

This specimen belongs to a study of cytomegalovirus exposure and HLA in healthy donors (dated by TCRdb to 2016 to 2017). Concerning the study at large: In an earlier analysis of several hundred of the donors, around 290 Gb of sequence data and 117 million unique TCR beta sequences from roughly 190 million T cells were reported. About 330 gigabases of sequencing data and 70 million to 95 million unique TCR sequences made up an early release that covered 500 to 650 HLA-typed donors. Of the approximately 400 genotyped donors, roughly 80% fell in the genetic ancestry cluster associated with self-reported Caucasian donors. The study aimed to test whether signatures of past pathogen exposure could be identified by cataloging public T cell receptors. Using immunosequencing, the study profiled T cell repertoires from roughly 650 subjects and related those repertoires to cytomegalovirus serostatus. In addition to the first cohort of about 650 subjects, a separate validation cohort of 120 different subjects was used. The study combined high-throughput TCR immunosequencing, statistical association of individual TCRs with disease status, and machine learning to predict cytomegalovirus infection status. To study patterns of TCR occurrence, a later analysis re-analyzed previously published TCR beta repertoires from 700 or so donors and added high-resolution HLA genotyping. Rather than drawing on any new phenotypic data, the later analysis identified candidate immune exposures from TCR beta sequences and the way those sequences occurred across donors. An earlier analysis of 587 of the donors applied high-throughput TCR beta sequencing to assess whether each TCR beta V gene segment acted as functional or pseudogenic. Alongside the repertoire data, information on donor age, sex, ethnicity and CMV serostatus was compiled. Genome-wide SNP genotypes for about 60% of the roughly 670 donors were used in a later genetic analysis, which treated that subset as a discovery cohort. Every repertoire in the discovery cohort had been generated on one and the same sequencing platform. Class I and class II HLA loci were covered by the typing at four-digit resolution. Typing coverage differed by locus: A, B, C, DRB1 and DQB1 were typed in about 629-630 donors, DQA1 in 500 to 550, DPA1 in 600 to 610, and DPB1 in roughly 450. A handful of DR-DQ haplotypes were handled as single units for association and clustering because linkage in the cohort was strong. Among around 400 genotyped donors of the cohort, an average of roughly 240,000 unique TCR beta nucleotide sequences were sequenced per donor, 15% to 20% of them non-productive.

The study at large found these results: It was suggested by the authors that the approach could potentially be generalized to other disease states and immunological phenotypes. In this cohort, only TCR beta chains were sequenced, and detectable features were limited by the absence of alpha or paired-chain data. A further reported finding was that TCR beta sequences accurately predicted the HLA-A and HLA-B alleles for most subjects in the first cohort. A few of the identified cytomegalovirus-associated TCR beta chains were confirmed in vitro to be specific for cytomegalovirus antigens. A later genetic analysis reported fewer N-insertions in productive TCRs among donors in an Asian-associated ancestry cluster than the roughly 620-donor mean. In a later analysis, about 17,000 TCR beta sequences were associated with specific HLA alleles at a false discovery rate of 0.05. A later analysis found that HLA-associated TCR beta chains were more clonally expanded and had lower generation probabilities than equally common non-associated chains. In a later analysis, several top co-occurrence clusters were reported to appear linked to parvovirus B19, influenza, CMV and Epstein-Barr virus. CMV serostatus was the only immune exposure information available for the cohort. Most TCR sequences were seen in very few donors, while some public TCRs were found in many individuals. Because some donors lacked HLA typing at each locus, the association tests relied only on the typed subset. A group of highly shared sequence variants was considered likely to be a technical artifact of the sequencing pipeline. A later analysis found that most CMV-associated TCR beta chains appeared HLA-restricted, with HLA associations seemingly driven largely by CMV exposure. The classifier was reported to diagnose cytomegalovirus status with high specificity and sensitivity in both the original cohort and the validation cohort. In a later analysis, the rate of TCR association differed among HLA loci, with DRB1 alleles having the most associated TCRs and HLA-C alleles having the fewest. V-gene and J-gene trimming of TCR beta chains was associated with a missense DCLRE1C variant in a later genetic analysis, and the association was replicated in an independent cohort. Correlated functional status among segregating V segments might reflect linkage disequilibrium, but an unknown experimental factor could not be ruled out. The earlier analysis of some 560 of the donors excluded some 16 rarely observed V segments, including chromosome 9 orphons, because counts were too low. Roughly uniform sequencing depth across donors was assumed in presence/absence analyses, although this assumption may not hold. Some IMGT-functional V segments, including TRBV6-2 and TRBV6-3, could not be told apart with the 87-base-pair reads, so those segments were excluded. In an earlier analysis of around 500 of the donors, most TCR beta V segments appeared in productive rearrangements about 87% or about 30% of the time, broadly matching IMGT annotations. In the study, some 160 TCR beta chains were listed as associated with cytomegalovirus. Assigning TCR associations to individual alleles was difficult when HLA alleles, especially DR and DQ, strongly co-occurred.

This receptor was taken from a woman in her fifties or sixties in good health and CMV-seropositive. The sample consisted of PBMCs. Rearrangement joined TRBV5-1 to TRBJ2-5, with 7 central nucleotides matching TRBD1. The CDR3 reads CASSGTVTQETQYF. The nucleotide sequence is given as TGCGCCAGCAGCGGGACAGTAACTCAAGAGACCCAGTACTTC.